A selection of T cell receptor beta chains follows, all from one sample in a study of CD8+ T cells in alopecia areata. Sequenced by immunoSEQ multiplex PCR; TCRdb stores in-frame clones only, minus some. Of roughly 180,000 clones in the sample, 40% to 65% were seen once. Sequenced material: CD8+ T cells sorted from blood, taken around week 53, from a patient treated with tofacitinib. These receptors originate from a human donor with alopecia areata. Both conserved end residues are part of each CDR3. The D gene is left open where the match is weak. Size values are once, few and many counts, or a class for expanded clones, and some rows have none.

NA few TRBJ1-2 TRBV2 CASSEGTPYGYTF TGTGCCAGCAGTGAGGGCACGCCTTATGGCTACACCTTC
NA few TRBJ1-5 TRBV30 CAWSLSSSGQPQHF NA
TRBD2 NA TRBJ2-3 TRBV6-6 CASSYRLAGRSVTQYF TGTGCCAGCAGTTACCGACTAGCGGGGCGGTCGGTTACGCAGTATTTT
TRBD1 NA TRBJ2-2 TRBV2 CASSLHRGNTGELFF TGTGCCAGCAGTCTTCACAGGGGAAACACCGGGGAGCTGTTTTTT
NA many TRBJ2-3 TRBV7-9 CASSLGQNSADTQYF TGTGCCAGCAGCTTAGGGCAGAACTCTGCCGATACGCAGTATTTT
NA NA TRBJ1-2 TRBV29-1 CSVSRQYGYTF TGCAGCGTTTCAAGACAGTATGGCTACACCTTC
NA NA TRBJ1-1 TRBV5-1 CASSLVADNRGEAFF TGCGCCAGCAGCTTGGTCGCTGACAATCGCGGTGAAGCTTTCTTT
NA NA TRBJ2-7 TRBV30 CAWISGTASSYEQYF TGTGCCTGGATAAGCGGGACAGCCAGCTCCTACGAGCAGTACTTC
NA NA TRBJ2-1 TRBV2 CASSEAGGPVYEQFF TGTGCCAGCAGTGAAGCGGGGGGGCCGGTCTATGAGCAGTTCTTC
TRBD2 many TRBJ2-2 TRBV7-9 CASSLGLALTGELFF TGTGCCAGCAGCCTGGGACTAGCGCTCACCGGGGAGCTGTTTTTT
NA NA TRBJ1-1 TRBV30 CAWSNRPVNTEAFF TGTGCCTGGAGTAATAGGCCGGTGAACACTGAAGCTTTCTTT
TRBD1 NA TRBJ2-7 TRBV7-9 CASSLEGTGIYEQYF TGTGCCAGCAGCTTAGAAGGGACAGGGATCTACGAGCAGTACTTC
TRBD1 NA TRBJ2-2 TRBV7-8 CASSSIGDRLTGELFF TGTGCCAGCAGCTCTATCGGGGACAGGTTGACCGGGGAGCTGTTTTTT
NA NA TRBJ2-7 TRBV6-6 CASSRGESYEQYF TGTGCCAGCAGTCGGGGAGAATCCTACGAGCAGTACTTC
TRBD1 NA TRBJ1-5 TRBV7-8 CASSWDRQGFDSNQPQHF TGTGCCAGCAGCTGGGATCGACAGGGCTTTGATAGCAATCAGCCCCAGCATTTT
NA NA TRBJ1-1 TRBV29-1 CSVLGAEAFF TGCAGCGTTCTCGGGGCAGAAGCTTTCTTT
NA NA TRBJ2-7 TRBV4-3 CASSSQVSYEQYF TGCGCCAGCAGCTCCCAGGTTTCCTACGAGCAGTACTTC
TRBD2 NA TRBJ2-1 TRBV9 CASSDSGIEQFF TGTGCCAGCAGCGATAGCGGGATTGAGCAGTTCTTC
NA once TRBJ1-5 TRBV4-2 CASSQDMTISNQPQHF TGTGCCAGCAGCCAAGATATGACGATTAGCAATCAGCCCCAGCATTTT
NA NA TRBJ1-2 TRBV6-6 CASSYSGEHDGYTF TGTGCCAGCAGTTACTCAGGAGAGCACGATGGCTACACCTTC
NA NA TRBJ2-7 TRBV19 CASKARTPYHEQYF TGTGCCAGTAAGGCTAGGACGCCGTACCACGAGCAGTACTTC
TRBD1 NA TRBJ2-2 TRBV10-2 CASRKQGAGGELFF TGCGCCAGCCGTAAACAGGGGGCGGGCGGGGAGCTGTTTTTT
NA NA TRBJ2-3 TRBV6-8 CASSPFIRLRTDTQYF TGTGCCAGCAGCCCCTTTATCCGGCTCCGCACAGATACGCAGTATTTT
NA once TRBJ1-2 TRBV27 CASRGTDNYGYTF TGTGCCAGCAGGGGGACGGACAACTATGGCTACACCTTC
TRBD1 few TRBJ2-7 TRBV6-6 CAAQGTGGFEQYF TGTGCCGCCCAGGGGACAGGGGGCTTCGAGCAGTACTTC
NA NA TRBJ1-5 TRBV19 CASVERAFGNQPQHF TGTGCCAGTGTCGAAAGGGCTTTCGGCAATCAGCCCCAGCATTTT
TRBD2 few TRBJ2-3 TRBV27 CASSLSSGASSLDTQYF TGTGCCAGCAGTTTATCGAGCGGGGCGTCCTCGTTAGATACGCAGTATTTT
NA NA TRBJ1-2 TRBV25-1 CASSDTGYGYTF TGTGCCAGCAGTGATACAGGCTATGGCTACACCTTC
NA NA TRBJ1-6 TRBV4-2 CASSPRYYNSPLHF TGTGCCAGCAGCCCGAGGTACTATAATTCACCCCTCCACTTT
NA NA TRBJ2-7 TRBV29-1 CSVEDPRPSNEQYF TGCAGCGTTGAGGACCCTAGACCGAGCAACGAGCAGTACTTC
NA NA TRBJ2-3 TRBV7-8 CASRISSTDTQYF TGTGCCAGCAGAATTTCTAGCACAGATACGCAGTATTTT
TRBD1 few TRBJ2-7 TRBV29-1 CSAGDRGSYEQYF TGCAGCGCCGGAGACAGGGGATCCTACGAGCAGTACTTC
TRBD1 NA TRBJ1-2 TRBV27 CASSLIPGQGYYGYTF TGTGCCAGCAGTTTAATCCCGGGACAGGGCTACTATGGCTACACCTTC
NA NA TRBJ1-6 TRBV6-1 CASSERQYNSPLHF TGTGCCAGCAGTGAACGGCAGTATAATTCACCCCTCCACTTT
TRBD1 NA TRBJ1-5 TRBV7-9 CASSHRGGQPQHF TGTGCCAGCAGCCACAGGGGAGGTCAGCCCCAGCATTTT
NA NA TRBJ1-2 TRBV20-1 CSASEPYGYTF TGCAGTGCTAGTGAACCGTATGGCTACACCTTC
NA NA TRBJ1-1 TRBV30 CAWIRNEAFF TGTGCCTGGATTAGGAATGAAGCTTTCTTT
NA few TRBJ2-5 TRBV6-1 CASRGGETQYF TGTGCCAGCAGGGGAGGCGAGACCCAGTACTTC
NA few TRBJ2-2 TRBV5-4 CASSLDPNTGELFF TGTGCCAGCAGCTTGGACCCGAACACCGGGGAGCTGTTTTTT
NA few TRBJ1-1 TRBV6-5 CASTATGRNTEAFF TGTGCCAGCACCGCAACAGGGAGGAACACTGAAGCTTTCTTT
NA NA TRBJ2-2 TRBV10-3 CAIMLHNTGELFF TGTGCCATCATGCTTCACAACACCGGGGAGCTGTTTTTT
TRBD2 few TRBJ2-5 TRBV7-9 CASSGRLAGGQETQYF TGTGCCAGCAGCGGCCGACTAGCGGGGGGGCAAGAGACCCAGTACTTC
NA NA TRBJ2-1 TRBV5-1 CASSEPGEQFF TGCGCCAGCAGCGAACCGGGTGAGCAGTTCTTC
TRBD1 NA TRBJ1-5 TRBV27 CASSPYGTGINQPQHF TGTGCCAGCAGCCCTTATGGGACAGGGATCAATCAGCCCCAGCATTTT
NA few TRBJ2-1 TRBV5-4 CASSLADEQFF TGTGCCAGCAGCTTAGCTGATGAGCAGTTCTTC
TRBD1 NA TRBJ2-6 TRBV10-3 CAISDTRGSGANVLTF TGTGCCATCAGCGACACCAGGGGGTCCGGGGCCAACGTCCTGACTTTC
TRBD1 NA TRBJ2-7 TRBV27 CASSIDGTGALYEQYF TGTGCCAGCAGTATAGACGGGACAGGGGCCCTCTACGAGCAGTACTTC
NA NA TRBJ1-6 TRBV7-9 CASSRGEISYNSPLHF TGTGCCAGCAGTCGGGGCGAGATCTCCTATAATTCACCCCTCCACTTT
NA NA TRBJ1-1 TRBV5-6 CASRSHGNTEAFF TGTGCCAGCAGGTCTCACGGGAACACTGAAGCTTTCTTT
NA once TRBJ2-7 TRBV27 CASSLETGYEQYF TGTGCCAGCAGTTTAGAAACAGGCTACGAGCAGTACTTC
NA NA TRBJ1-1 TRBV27 CASSSYTEAFF TGTGCCAGCAGTTCCTATACCGAAGCTTTCTTT
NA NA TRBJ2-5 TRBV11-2 CASSFLGTATQYF TGTGCCAGCAGCTTTTTGGGGACGGCGACCCAGTACTTC